One sample yielded the 19 T cell receptor beta chains listed below, sequenced in a study of cytomegalovirus exposure and HLA in healthy donors. It was with 60 Vbeta and 13 Jbeta primers that the PCR ran. Using immunoSEQ multiplex PCR, the repertoire was profiled, and TCRdb retains in-frame clones only, with some absent. The sample lists under 85,000 clones, approximately 74% occurring once. The specimen was PBMCs. These TCRs come from a woman aged 30 to 39 in good health and CMV-seropositive.

The V gene is TRBV5-1, the J gene TRBJ2-1, with TRBD2 matching 13 bases. The CDR3 is 20 residues long. The germline gives CDR1 SGHRS, CDR2 YFSETQ. V lost 4 bases, J lost 1 base, and 14 bases stayed unmatched. CDR3 in amino acids: CASSTPTTGTSGTSYNEQFF. Written as DNA, the CDR3 is TGCGCCAGCAGCACACCGACAACCGGGACTAGCGGGACTTCCTACAATGAGCAGTTCTTC. The whole variable domain, remainder taken from reference TRBV5-1 and TRBJ2-1, is KAGVTQTPRYLIKTRGQQVTLSCSPISGHRSVSWYQQTPGQGLQFLFEYFSETQRNKGNFPGRFSGRQFSNSRSEMNVSTLELGDSALYLCASSTPTTGTSGTSYNEQFFGPGTRLTVL.

The rearrangement joins TRBV4-3 to TRBJ2-3, with 9 bases that match TRBD1. From germline, CDR1 is LGHNA and CDR2 YSLEER. Trimming took 4 bases from V and 1 from J; bases not matched to a gene: 12. CDR3 length: 18 residues. CDR3 amino acids: CASSRNPTQGAGTDTQYF. CDR3 DNA sequence: TGCGCCAGCAGCCGTAACCCCACACAGGGGGCTGGCACAGATACGCAGTATTTT.

This clone was recorded once. The V gene is TRBV28, the J gene TRBJ2-1, with 7 bases identical to TRBD2. This CDR3 comprises 16 residues. Germline V gene data show CDR1 as MDHEN and CDR2 as SYDVKM. The J segment lost 6 bases and the V segment lost 7 bases, leaving 15 bases of the junction unmatched. CDR3: CASIKGGTTKSNEQFF. In nucleotides, the CDR3 is TGTGCCAGCATCAAGGGCGGGACTACCAAATCCAATGAGCAGTTCTTC.

V usage is TRBV18 and J usage is TRBJ1-1, with D possibly TRBD1 on 6 matching bases. Germline V gene data show CDR1 as KGHSH and CDR2 as LQKENI. The ends were cut back, 5 bases at V and 2 bases at J, with 9 bases in the middle. The CDR3 loop spans 13 amino acids. The CDR3 here is CASSVGTNTEAFF. CDR3 sequence (DNA): TGTGCCAGCTCAGTTGGGACAAACACTGAAGCTTTCTTT.

The chain uses TRBV28 and TRBJ1-5; TRBD1 aligns across 8 bases. V trimming: 4 bases; J trimming: 0 bases; junction bases outside the gene matches: 8. Germline V gives CDR1 MDHEN, CDR2 SYDVKM. The CDR3 totals 17 residues. CDR3 in amino acids: CASSSLRTGNSNQPQHF. CDR3 in DNA: TGTGCCAGCAGTTCCCTTCGGACAGGGAATAGCAATCAGCCCCAGCATTTT.

This chain uses TRBV10-3 with TRBJ2-3; 11 bases agree with TRBD2. V trimming: 4 bases; J trimming: 4 bases; junction bases outside the gene matches: 7. CDR3 length equals 16 residues. Germline V gene lookup returns CDR1 ENHRY and CDR2 SYGVKD. In nucleotides, the CDR3 is TGTGCCATCAGTGCGCCCCTTAGCGGGGGGGCAGATACGCAGTATTTT. This sequence encodes CAISAPLSGGADTQYF.

The V gene is TRBV7-9, the J gene TRBJ2-7; the D gene is possibly TRBD1 (6 bases). V was trimmed by 4 bases and J by 2 bases, leaving 12 bases between them. The V gene's germline CDR1 is SEHNR and CDR2 FQNEAQ (reference sequence). The CDR3 is made up of 14 amino acids. This CDR3 is CASSSDRLPYEQYF. CDR3 nucleotide sequence: TGTGCCAGCAGCTCGGACAGACTACCCTACGAGCAGTACTTC.

The chain recombines TRBV6-1 with TRBJ1-1; D not certain. The ends were cut back, 6 bases at V and 1 base at J, with 12 bases in the middle. Germline V CDR1 and CDR2: MNHNS, SASEGT. CDR3 size: 14 residues. The CDR3 DNA reads TGTGCCAGCAGGCGCCTTACCCAGAACACTGAAGCTTTCTTT. This gives the protein CASRRLTQNTEAFF.

This chain uses TRBV5-6 with TRBJ2-5; D not certain. This CDR3 comprises 13 residues. Germline values: CDR1 SGHDT, CDR2 YYEEEE. V dropped 0 bases and J dropped 3 bases, with 6 bases sitting between them. The CDR3 nucleotides read TGTGCCAGCAGCTTGGAGCTCAAAGAGACCCAGTACTTC. Translating gives CASSLELKETQYF. The complete variable domain, with remaining parts taken from reference TRBV5-6 and TRBJ2-5, reads DAGVTQSPTHLIKTRGQQVTLRCSPKSGHDTVSWYQQALGQGPQFIFQYYEEEERQRGNFPDRFSGHQFPNYSSELNVNALLLGDSALYLCASSLELKETQYFGPGTRLLVL.

The chain couples TRBV30 to TRBJ2-5, with D tentatively TRBD2 (7 bases). Germline assignment: CDR1 GTSNPN and CDR2 SVGIG (reference sequence). The V end lost 3 bases, the J end lost 0 bases, and 14 bases lay between the germline ends. CDR3 length: 15 residues. The CDR3 protein is CAWRDSGVHQETQYF. CDR3 nucleotides: TGTGCCTGGAGGGACAGCGGGGTCCACCAAGAGACCCAGTACTTC.

The CDR3 is CASSFGGSTDTQYF. The CDR3 nucleotides read TGTGCCAGCAGCTTTGGGGGGAGCACAGATACGCAGTATTTT. The chain links TRBV7-8 to TRBJ2-3, with D tentatively TRBD2 (6 bases). The germline V gene has CDR1 SGHVS and CDR2 FQNEAQ. V gave up 3 bases and J gave up 0 bases, with 7 bases separating them. The CDR3 covers 14 residues.

In this sample, this clone turned up once. The V gene is TRBV6-4, the J gene TRBJ2-2; 8 bases align to TRBD2. The CDR3 has 15 residues. The germline V gene encodes CDR1 MRHNA and CDR2 SNTAGT. Unmatched junction bases numbered 5, after V lost 8 bases and J lost 0 bases. CDR3 protein: CASRSGNTNTGELFF. The CDR3 region has the DNA TGTGCCAGCCGTAGCGGGAACACGAACACCGGGGAGCTGTTTTTT.

Written as DNA, the CDR3 is TGTGCCAGCAGCCAAGAATTAGCGGGAGGTCTGGATACGCAGTATTTT. Amino acid sequence: CASSQELAGGLDTQYF. This rearrangement joins TRBV4-2 to TRBJ2-3, with 10 bases identical to TRBD2. CDR3 length: 16 residues. The V gene end was trimmed by 0 bases and the J gene end by 6 bases; junction bases not matched to a gene: 6. CDR1 is LGHNA, CDR2 YNFKEQ, per germline.

V gene TRBV4-1 combines with J gene TRBJ2-1; maybe TRBD2 (6 bases). The CDR3 runs to 15 residues. V was pared by 1 base and J by 4 bases, with 11 bases between. Germline-derived CDR1 and CDR2 are MGHRA and YSYEKL. The chain's CDR3 is CASSQGIAEYNEQFF. CDR3 DNA sequence: TGCGCCAGCAGCCAAGGAATAGCGGAATACAATGAGCAGTTCTTC.

The V call is TRBV29-1, the J call TRBJ2-2; 10 positions agree with TRBD1. Germline V gene sequence: CDR1 SQVTM, CDR2 ANQGSEA. This CDR3 contains 16 residues. Trimming at V came to 4 bases and at J to 4 bases, leaving 9 bases not matched to a gene. The DNA for the CDR3 is TGCAGCGTTGCCCAATCCGGGACAGGGGTCACCGGGGAGCTGTTTTTT. Translated: CSVAQSGTGVTGELFF.

The V gene is TRBV7-2, the J gene TRBJ2-7; 10 nucleotides align to TRBD2. Trimming took 5 bases from V and 3 from J; bases not matched to a gene: 10. Germline V lookup: CDR1 SGHTA, CDR2 FQGNSA. CDR3 size: 16 residues. The CDR3 bases are TGTGCCAGCAGCAAGTCGCTAGCGGGAGCTTTCTACGAGCAGTACTTC. Amino acids: CASSKSLAGAFYEQYF.

The rearrangement uses TRBV6-6 and TRBJ2-7; 7 bases map to TRBD1. Looked up from germline, CDR1 is MNHNY and CDR2 is SVGAGI (reference sequence). With V trimmed by 4 bases and J by 7 bases, 16 bases remained unmatched. The length of the CDR3 is 16 residues. CDR3 residues: CASSSPSTGSAKEQYF. The CDR3 bases are TGTGCCAGCAGTTCGCCCTCGACAGGGTCAGCGAAAGAGCAGTACTTC.

The chain recombines TRBV4-3 with TRBJ2-2, with D uncertain. This CDR3 region has 13 residues. Germline V gene data show CDR1 as LGHNA and CDR2 as YSLEER. The V and J ends lost 0 bases and 7 bases respectively, with 6 bases between them. The CDR3 nucleotides are TGCGCCAGCAGCCAAGAGGAGCGCGGGGAGCTGTTTTTT. This translates into CASSQEERGELFF.

V and J are TRBV6-1 and TRBJ1-1, with D maybe TRBD1 (5 bases). V lost 8 bases and J lost 0, with 13 bases in between. Germline CDR1 and CDR2: MNHNS and SASEGT. The CDR3 length is 14 residues. The CDR3 DNA follows: TGTGCCAGCTGTTCCAGGGATATGAACACTGAAGCTTTCTTT. It yields the protein CASCSRDMNTEAFF.